This is a list of T cell receptor beta chains from one sample in a study of CD8 T cells in ankylosing spondylitis. TCRdb re-called the 5' RACE reads through MiXCR, storing one row per CDR3 protein. The sample holds 700,000 to 850,000 distinct CDR3 sequences, 12% seen once. The sequenced material came from blood, either unsorted or a sorted T cell fraction (not recorded which). The receptors come from a male donor with ankylosing spondylitis. Both conserved end residues are part of each CDR3. A D gene is named only where the DNA matches it firmly. The size of a clone is reported for some rows only, either as once, few or many, or as a class for expanded clones.

TRBJ1-2 TRBV28 few - CASSLPLGDYGYTF TGTGCCAGCAGTTTACCCTTAGGGGACTATGGCTACACCTTC
TRBJ2-1 TRBV20-1 many TRBD2 CSARDLGGSSYNEQFF TGCAGTGCTAGAGATCTGGGGGGGAGCTCCTACAATGAGCAGTTCTTC
TRBJ2-7 TRBV10-2 many - CASSEWGPSYEQYF TGCGCCAGCAGTGAGTGGGGACCCTCCTACGAGCAGTACTTC
TRBJ1-2 TRBV5-5 - TRBD1 CASSSGTAGYGYTF TGTGCCAGCAGCTCTGGGACAGCGGGATATGGCTACACCTTC
TRBJ1-1 TRBV12-3/TRBV12-4 - TRBD1 CASSNGQGSYMNTEAFF TGTGCCAGCAGTAACGGACAGGGGTCCTACATGAACACTGAAGCTTTCTTT
TRBJ2-1 TRBV28 few - CATAILRGSYNEQFF TGTGCCACTGCGATTCTTCGCGGCTCCTACAATGAGCAGTTCTTC
TRBJ2-3 TRBV5-1 many TRBD1 CASSIGQGWTDTQYF TGCGCCAGCAGCATCGGACAGGGTTGGACAGATACGCAGTATTTT
TRBJ1-1 TRBV29-1 - - CSVSTGLTEAFF TGCAGCGTATCGACAGGTTTAACTGAAGCTTTCTTT
TRBJ2-7 TRBV6-5 - - CASSYGTAFGEQYF TGTGCCAGCAGTTATGGTACAGCCTTTGGAGAGCAGTACTTC
TRBJ2-3 TRBV20-1 - TRBD2 CSARLAGGPGTQYF TGCAGTGCTCGACTAGCGGGGGGGCCCGGTACGCAGTATTTT
TRBJ2-3 TRBV15 many - CATSVGVERNTQYF TGTGCCACTTCCGTGGGGGTAGAGCGGAATACGCAGTATTTT
TRBJ2-7 TRBV20-1 - TRBD2 CSAWTSGGPDEQYF TGCAGTGCCTGGACTAGCGGGGGGCCCGACGAGCAGTACTTC
TRBJ2-1 TRBV4-3 few TRBD2 CASSLGSGTSEQFF TGCGCCAGCAGCCTAGGTAGCGGGACTAGTGAGCAGTTCTTC
TRBJ1-2 TRBV5-1 few - CASSLIGEDGYTF TGCGCCAGCAGCTTGATAGGGGAGGATGGCTACACCTTC
TRBJ2-2 TRBV20-1 few - CSAGTAGTGELFF TGCAGTGCTGGGACAGCGGGCACCGGGGAGCTGTTTTTT
TRBJ2-7 TRBV10-3 many - CAISDGSSYEQYF TGTGCCATCAGTGATGGGAGCTCCTACGAGCAGTACTTC
TRBJ1-1 TRBV14 few - CASSQRGVGHRMNTEAFF TGTGCCAGCAGCCAACGGGGGGTGGGACACCGCATGAACACTGAAGCTTTCTTT
TRBJ1-1 TRBV20-1 many TRBD1 CSASRTGNTEAFF TGCAGTGCTAGCCGGACAGGGAACACTGAAGCTTTCTTT
TRBJ2-7 TRBV5-6 - - CASSLVGRYEQYF TGTGCCAGCAGCTTGGTAGGGCGGTACGAGCAGTACTTC
TRBJ2-4 TRBV29-1 many - CSVAQGGPILAKNIQYF TGCAGCGTTGCTCAGGGAGGACCGATATTAGCCAAAAACATTCAGTACTTC
TRBJ2-3 TRBV9 few - CASSPTGETPTDTQYF TGTGCCAGCAGCCCAACGGGGGAAACCCCCACAGATACGCAGTATTTT
TRBJ2-7 TRBV12-3/TRBV12-4 - TRBD2 CASSPQSGTYYEQYF TGTGCCAGCAGTCCTCAGAGCGGGACTTACTACGAGCAGTACTTC
TRBJ1-1 TRBV5-5 once - CASRHSGTMNTEAFF TGTGCCAGCCGACATTCCGGGACTATGAACACTGAAGCTTTCTTT
TRBJ2-7 TRBV5-1 few - CASSSGVPSYEQYF TGCGCCAGCAGCTCAGGGGTCCCCTCCTACGAGCAGTACTTC
TRBJ1-1 TRBV20-1 few - CSARGRGGGTEAFF TGCAGTGCTAGGGGTAGAGGGGGGGGCACTGAAGCTTTCTTT
TRBJ2-7 TRBV6-1 few - CASSPLVPLLYEQYF TGTGCCAGCAGTCCCCTTGTGCCCCTCCTGTACGAGCAGTACTTC
TRBJ2-1 TRBV15 few TRBD1 CATSTGTGFYNEQFF TGTGCCACCAGCACCGGGACAGGGTTCTACAATGAGCAGTTCTTC
TRBJ2-1 TRBV6-5 few TRBD2 CASSYRRAGVSSYNEQFF TGTGCCAGCAGTTACCGCCGAGCGGGAGTGTCCTCCTACAATGAGCAGTTCTTC